Shown below are 14 T cell receptor beta chains from a single sample sequenced in a study of blood T cells in healthy people across ages. Combining a sample-barcoded 5' primer with a J-beta primer mix, a second PCR ran for about 6 to 11 cycles. TCRdb reprocessed the 5' RACE reads via MiXCR and lists one record per CDR3 protein. The table records fewer than 800,000 distinct CDR3 sequences, 20% to 25% of them present only once. Sequenced: blood. The receptors derive from a man in his 70s in good health.

The chain employs TRBV28 and TRBJ2-5; TRBD2 agrees at 14 bases. The J call is in doubt because the DNA end fits TRBJ2-7 better. The CDR3 runs to 14 residues. The germline V gene encodes CDR1 MDHEN and CDR2 SYDVKM. The CDR3 coding sequence is TGTGCCAGCAGCGGGACTAGCGGGAGCTGCGAGCAGTACTTC. Its translation is CASSGTSGSCEQYF.

This clonotype was recorded at least ten times. The chain has TRBV27 and TRBJ2-7; 7 bases are shared with TRBD1. V lost 4 bases and J lost 4; bases outside the gene matches: 10. The CDR3 has 15 amino acids. CDR1 is MNHEY and CDR2 is SMNVEV in the germline V gene (reference sequence). In DNA, the CDR3 is TGTGCCAGCAGTTCCACAGGGGCCACTCAATACGAGCAGTACTTC. Translation gives CASSSTGATQYEQYF.

The chain carries TRBV4-1 and TRBJ2-5, with D hard to call. Per germline, CDR1 MGHRA and CDR2 YSYEKL. The CDR3 spans 15 residues. Deletions cut 4 bases from V and 1 base from J, with 13 bases between. The CDR3 DNA follows: TGCGCCAGCAGCCCAGAGCAATTCCTCCAAGAGACCCAGTACTTC. It is translated as CASSPEQFLQETQYF.

A note on this clonotype: One end of the junction does not line up with germline, which may come from a read error. The rearrangement links TRBV27 to TRBJ2-3; 13 bases line up with TRBD2. The CDR3 runs to 16 residues. Germline V gene lookup returns CDR1 MNHEY and CDR2 SMNVEV (reference sequence). CDR3 region: CVSSRTTSGRADTQYF. The CDR3 DNA reads as TGTGTCAGCAGTCGGACTACTAGCGGGAGGGCAGATACGCAGTATTTT.

V and J are TRBV28 and TRBJ2-5, with TRBD2 matching 11 bases. Per germline, CDR1 MDHEN and CDR2 SYDVKM. This CDR3 is built from 14 residues. V shed 5 bases and J 11 bases; nucleotides not matched to a gene: 10. The CDR3 DNA reads TGTGCCAGCAGTCCCGTAGCGGGGGGGGCGGAGCAGTACTTC. Translated, it gives CASSPVAGGAEQYF.

This clonotype was seen a handful of times. J is TRBJ2-7 and V is TRBV5-1, with 10 bases identical to TRBD2. J gave up 7 bases and V 0 bases, and 4 bases lay outside the gene matches. Germline values: CDR1 SGHRS, CDR2 YFSETQ. The CDR3 length is 14 residues. CDR3 sequence (DNA): TGCGCCAGCAGCTTGGTGCGGACTAGCGGAGAGCAGTACTTC. Translated: CASSLVRTSGEQYF. Using reference TRBV5-1 and TRBJ2-7 for the parts outside the CDR3, the full variable domain is KAGVTQTPRYLIKTRGQQVTLSCSPISGHRSVSWYQQTPGQGLQFLFEYFSETQRNKGNFPGRFSGRQFSNSRSEMNVSTLELGDSALYLCASSLVRTSGEQYFGPGTRLTVT.

On this clonotype itself: A clone one base away is much larger, so this may be a read error. V usage is TRBV10-3 and J usage is TRBJ1-2; 9 bases align to TRBD1. The germline V gene has CDR1 ENHRY and CDR2 SYGVKD. This CDR3 is built from 14 residues. The CDR3 nucleotides are TGTGCCGTCAGTGAGTCGACAGGGGGTGGCGGCTACACCTTC. The encoded protein is CAVSESTGGGGYTF.

This clonotype was found a few times. The chain has TRBV6-5 and TRBJ1-3; 7 bases line up with TRBD1. CDR1 and CDR2 from the germline V gene are MNHEY and SVGAGI. The ends lost 5 bases at V and 1 base at J; junction bases unmatched: 2. The CDR3 sequence is 14 residues long. Here the CDR3 DNA reads TGTGCCAGCAGTACAGGGGATTCTGGAAACACCATATATTTT. Its translation is CASSTGDSGNTIYF.

V gene TRBV5-1 combines with J gene TRBJ2-5; no firm D call. The J call may be wrong; the DNA end is better matched by TRBJ2-1. The CDR3 sequence is 13 residues long. The germline V gene encodes CDR1 SGHRS and CDR2 YFSETQ. The DNA of the CDR3 is TGCGCCAGCAGCTCGTCTAGTAACAATGAGCAGTTCTTC. Residues: CASSSSSNNEQFF.

The rearrangement links TRBV12-3 or TRBV12-4 to TRBJ2-1; 7 nucleotides line up with TRBD2. There are 13 residues in the CDR3. V lost 3 bases and J lost 8; bases outside the gene matches: 4. The CDR3 here is CASSFPGRDEQFF. CDR3 bases: TGTGCCAGCAGTTTTCCAGGGAGGGATGAGCAGTTCTTC.

The gene calls are TRBV28 and TRBJ2-3, with TRBD1 as a possible D gene (6 bases). The CDR3 length is 15 residues. Trimming pared 6 bases from V and 1 base from J, leaving 14 bases between. CDR1 MDHEN and CDR2 SYDVKM come from the germline V gene. CDR3 sequence: CASRPRQAGTDTQYF. CDR3 sequence (DNA): TGTGCCAGCAGACCCCGACAGGCGGGCACAGATACGCAGTATTTT. Full variable domain (missing parts from reference TRBV28 and TRBJ2-3): DVKVTQSSRYLVKRTGEKVFLECVQDMDHENMFWYRQDPGLGLRLIYFSYDVKMKEKGDIPEGYSVSREKKERFSLILESASTNQTSMYLCASRPRQAGTDTQYFGPGTRLTVL.

This clonotype was seen only a few times. The CDR3 region has the DNA TGTGCCTGGAGACCCCCAGACTATGGCTACACCTTC. It translates to CAWRPPDYGYTF. The V and J genes are TRBV30 and TRBJ1-2; no firm D call. V gave up 3 bases and J gave up 3 bases, with 8 bases separating them. This CDR3 is 12 amino acids long. Germline V lookup: CDR1 GTSNPN, CDR2 SVGIG (reference sequence).

This clonotype has more than one count but fewer than ten. The rearrangement links TRBV6-2 or TRBV6-3 to TRBJ2-6; D not resolved. Germline V gene sequence: CDR1 MNHEY, CDR2 SVGEGT. The CDR3 loop spans 18 amino acids. V lost 2 bases to trimming and J lost 0 bases, with 14 bases between them. This chain's CDR3 is CASSYGGVQSSGANVLTF. The CDR3 coding sequence is TGTGCCAGCAGTTACGGCGGAGTACAAAGCTCTGGGGCCAACGTCCTGACTTTC.

The V and J genes are TRBV20-1 and TRBJ2-5; TRBD1 matches at 8 bases. The trim removed 0 bases at V and 5 bases at J, leaving 8 bases unmatched. Germline lookup yields CDR1 DFQATT and CDR2 SNEGSKA (reference sequence). The length of the CDR3 is 15 residues. CDR3 in amino acids: CSARDLRTGLETQYF. CDR3 bases: TGCAGTGCTAGAGATCTCCGGACAGGGTTGGAGACCCAGTACTTC.